The entry below describes one T cell receptor beta chain. The data were obtained in a study of cytomegalovirus exposure and HLA in healthy donors. Both 60 Vbeta primers and 13 Jbeta primers went into the PCR. This table comes from immunoSEQ multiplex PCR, and its TCRdb copy is limited to in-frame clones, with some not included. Among around 100,000 clones, 55% to 75% were seen once, and the ten largest hold roughly 8.7%. The sequence was obtained from a man under 40 in good health and CMV-seropositive. Sequences were obtained from PBMCs.

As DNA, the CDR3 is TGCGCCAGCAGCCCTCGGGGACAGGGGGTGTTTGGCTACACCTTC. This encodes CASSPRGQGVFGYTF. The V and J genes are TRBV5-1 and TRBJ1-2, with 11 bases aligning to TRBD1. J gave up 7 bases and V 4 bases, and 9 bases lay outside the gene matches. The germline gives CDR1 SGHRS, CDR2 YFSETQ. This CDR3 comprises 15 residues.